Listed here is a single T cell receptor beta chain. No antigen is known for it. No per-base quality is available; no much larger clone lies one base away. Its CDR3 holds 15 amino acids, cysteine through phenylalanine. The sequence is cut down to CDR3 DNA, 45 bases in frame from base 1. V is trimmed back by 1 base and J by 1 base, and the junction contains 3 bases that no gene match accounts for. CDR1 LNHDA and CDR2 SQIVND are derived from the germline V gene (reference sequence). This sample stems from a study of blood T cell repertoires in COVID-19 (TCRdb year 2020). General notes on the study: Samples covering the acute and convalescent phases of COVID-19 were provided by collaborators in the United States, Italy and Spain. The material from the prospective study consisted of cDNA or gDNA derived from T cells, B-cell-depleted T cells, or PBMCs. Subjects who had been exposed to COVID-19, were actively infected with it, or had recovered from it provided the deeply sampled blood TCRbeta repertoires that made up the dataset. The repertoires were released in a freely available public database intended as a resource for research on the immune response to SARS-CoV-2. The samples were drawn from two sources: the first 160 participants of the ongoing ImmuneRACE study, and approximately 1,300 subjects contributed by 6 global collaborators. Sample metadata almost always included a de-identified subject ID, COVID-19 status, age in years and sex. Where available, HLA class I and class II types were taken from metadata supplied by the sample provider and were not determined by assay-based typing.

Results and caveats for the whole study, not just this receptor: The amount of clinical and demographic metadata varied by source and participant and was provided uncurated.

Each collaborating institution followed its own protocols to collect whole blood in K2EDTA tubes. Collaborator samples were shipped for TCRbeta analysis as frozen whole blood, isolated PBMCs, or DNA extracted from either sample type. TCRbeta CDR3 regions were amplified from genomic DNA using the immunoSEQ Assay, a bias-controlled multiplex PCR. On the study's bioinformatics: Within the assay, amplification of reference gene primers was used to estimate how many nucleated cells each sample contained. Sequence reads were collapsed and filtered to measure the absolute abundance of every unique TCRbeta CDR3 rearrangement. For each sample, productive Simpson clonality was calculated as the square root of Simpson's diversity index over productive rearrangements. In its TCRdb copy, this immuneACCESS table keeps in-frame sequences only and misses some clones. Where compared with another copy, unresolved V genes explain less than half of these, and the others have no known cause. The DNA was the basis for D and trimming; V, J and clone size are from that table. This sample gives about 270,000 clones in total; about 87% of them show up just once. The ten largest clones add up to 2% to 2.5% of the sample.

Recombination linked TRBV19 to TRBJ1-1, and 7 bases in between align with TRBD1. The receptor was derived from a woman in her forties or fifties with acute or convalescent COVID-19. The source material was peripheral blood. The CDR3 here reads CASSIADRANTEAFF. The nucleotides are TGTGCCAGTAGTATAGCTGACAGGGCGAACACTGAAGCTTTCTTT.